This T cell receptor beta chain is drawn from a study of post-analysis software for immune sequencing data. On the study more broadly: Multiple sclerosis in the patients followed relapsing-remitting, secondary progressive and progressive-relapsing courses. Overall study findings and caveats: Strong co-clustering by F measure was evident for samples that had been prepared in the same batch. Compared with controls, patients had more of 4 to 6 TRBV segments, including TRBV5-6, TRBV5-1 and TRBV20-1.

Prepared TCR beta cDNA libraries contained unique molecular identifiers. Using its own MiXCR run on the PCR reads, TCRdb lists one record per CDR3 protein. The sample consists of approximately 690,000 distinct CDR3 sequences, 55% to 60% of them appearing once. On this clonotype: The antigen remains unidentified.

Trimming shortened V by 7 bases and J by 2 bases, and 11 bases separated the two germline ends. Germline CDR1 and CDR2: SQVTM and ANQGSEA. This CDR3 contains 12 residues. Specimen: blood. The chain links TRBV29-1 to TRBJ1-2; unclear D gene. This clonotype was obtained from a girl aged 2-10 years with multiple sclerosis. The CDR3 reads CSAGENNYGYTF. CDR3 DNA sequence: TGCAGCGCTGGGGAGAACAACTATGGCTACACCTTC. The full variable domain, its missing parts supplied by reference TRBV29-1 and TRBJ1-2, is SAVISQKPSRDICQRGTSLTIQCQVDSQVTMMFWYRQQPGQSLTLIATANQGSEATYESGFVIDKFPISRPNLTFSTLTVSNMSPEDSSIYLCSAGENNYGYTFGSGTRLTVV.